This TCR beta chain was documented in a study of T cell responses to AZD1222 COVID-19 vaccine. Findings of the study overall: Spike-specific TCR repertoires showed rising breadth and depth after two AZD1222 doses. The reported proportion of spike-specific TCRs targeting unmutated variant regions was nearly half. Baseline seropositivity characterized only a handful of AZD1222 recipients. The CD4 TCRs associated with vaccination extended across spike and predominated at 160-218 and 743-854.

With regard to this clone: Its target is unknown.

Germline trimming cut 5 bases from V and 9 bases from J; bases unmatched to any gene: 16. Germline V CDR1 and CDR2: MNHEY, SMNVEV (reference sequence). The CDR3 sequence is 16 residues long. Assay used: immunoSEQ multiplex PCR; TCRdb lists only in-frame clones, some missing. The repertoire holds 150,000 to 200,000 clones, 88% seen once, with 11% in the top ten. The chain recombines TRBV27 with TRBJ1-5, with TRBD1 matching 7 bases. The sample here was peripheral blood, taken 28 days after the second AZD1222 dose. The receptor comes from an adult who received the AZD1222 COVID-19 vaccine. DNA of the CDR3: TGTGCCAGCAGTCCCCGGACAGGACAAACCCCAGGGCCCCAGCATTTT. The encoded protein is CASSPRTGQTPGPQHF.